This entry concerns a single T cell receptor beta chain. The protocol was immunoSEQ multiplex PCR, while the TCRdb copy is restricted to in-frame clones and leaves out a portion. Of 450,000 to 650,000 clones in the sample, about four fifths were seen once. The CDR3 extends over 14 amino acids. The germline V gene has CDR1 LGHNA and CDR2 YSLEER. J gave up 1 base and V 4 bases, and 3 bases lay outside the gene matches. These data are taken from a study of shared T cell receptors in the human thymus. This same sample was also taken into another study, of human thymus T cells. This second study notes: Healthy Finnish infants undergoing corrective surgery for congenital heart defects were used as donors. Thymic samples were excised during corrective heart operations. Related research reported highly overlapping thymic repertoires among unrelated individuals.

The chain links TRBV4-3 to TRBJ1-1; 7 bases fit TRBD1. This sequence originates from a boy less than two years old with a congenital heart defect. The source material was thymocytes. The CDR3 region has the DNA TGCGCCAGCAGCCGGGACAGAAAGAACACTGAAGCTTTCTTT. It codes for CASSRDRKNTEAFF.